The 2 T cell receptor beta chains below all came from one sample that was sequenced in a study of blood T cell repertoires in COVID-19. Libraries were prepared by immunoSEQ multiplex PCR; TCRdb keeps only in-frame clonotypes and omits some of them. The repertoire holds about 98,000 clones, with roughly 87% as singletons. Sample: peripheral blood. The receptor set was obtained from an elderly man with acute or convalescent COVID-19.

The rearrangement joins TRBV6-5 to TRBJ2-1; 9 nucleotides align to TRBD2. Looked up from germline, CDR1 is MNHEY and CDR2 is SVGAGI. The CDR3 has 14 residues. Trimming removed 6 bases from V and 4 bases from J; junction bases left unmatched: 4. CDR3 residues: CASSRGLAYNEQFF. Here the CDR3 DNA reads TGTGCCAGCAGCCGGGGACTAGCATACAATGAGCAGTTCTTC.

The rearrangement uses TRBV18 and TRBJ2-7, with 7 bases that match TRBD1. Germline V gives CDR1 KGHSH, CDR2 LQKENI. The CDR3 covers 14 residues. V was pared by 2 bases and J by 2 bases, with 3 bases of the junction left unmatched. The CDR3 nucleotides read TGTGCCAGCTCACCAGACAGGGTCACCTACGAGCAGTACTTC. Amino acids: CASSPDRVTYEQYF.